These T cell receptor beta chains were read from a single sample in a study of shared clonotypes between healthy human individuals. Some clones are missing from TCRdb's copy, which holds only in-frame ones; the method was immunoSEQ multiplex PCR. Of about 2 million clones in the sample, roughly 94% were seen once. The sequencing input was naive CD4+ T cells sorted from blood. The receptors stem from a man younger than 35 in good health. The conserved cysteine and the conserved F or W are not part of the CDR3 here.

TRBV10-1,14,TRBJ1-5,ASSESPGPSNQPQH
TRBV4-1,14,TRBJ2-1,ASSLFHLPSYNEQF
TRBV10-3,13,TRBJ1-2,AISEWELVVYGYT
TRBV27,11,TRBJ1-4,ASRRLTGEKLF
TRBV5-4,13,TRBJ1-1,ASSRVGEGNTEAF
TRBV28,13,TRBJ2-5,ASSPLDAGQETQY
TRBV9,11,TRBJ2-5,ASSVSGLETQY
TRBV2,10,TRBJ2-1,ASSDFYNEQF
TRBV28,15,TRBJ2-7,ASSLPRGGGLLYEQY
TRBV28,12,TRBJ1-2,ASSLGHLSGGYT
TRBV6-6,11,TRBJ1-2,ASSPDRGDGYT
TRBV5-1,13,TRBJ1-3,ASSLDPGSGNTIY
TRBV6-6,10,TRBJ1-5,ASASGDQPQH
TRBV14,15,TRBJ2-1,ASSHGNGRVSYNEQF
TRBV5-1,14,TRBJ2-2,ASNPSGRGDTGELF